The clone carrying this T cell receptor beta chain was picked up a small number of times. Its antigen is unidentified. Germline V CDR1 and CDR2: GTSNPN, SVGIG (reference sequence). After removal of 3 bases from V and 5 bases from J, the junction contained 16 bases not matched to a gene. The CDR3 is 17 amino acids. During construction of the library, unique molecular identifiers were attached to individual cDNA molecules for quantitative, reproducible TCR counting. MiXCR was run by TCRdb on the RACE reads, yielding one entry per CDR3 protein. Of under 450,000 distinct CDR3 sequences detected, more than 4.5% appear once; the ten largest clones hold approximately 2.1%. The time point was: patch test 1, 2 weeks after DPC sensitization. As for treatment: therapeutic diphenylcyclopropenone sensitization with weekly scalp DPC. Unfractionated whole blood was the source of the extracted total RNA. The entry originates in a study of human T cells and chemical hapten exposure. Study-wide findings and caveats: Among expanded TCRs, significantly more large CDR3 similarity clusters formed than among controls.

V usage is TRBV30 and J usage is TRBJ2-7; TRBD2 aligns across 10 bases. The TCR comes from a woman aged 45-65 years with alopecia areata. Some clones in this sample may be carry-over from other donors' samples. The sequencing here drew on whole blood, taken in connection with sensitization to the hapten diphenylcyclopropenone (DPC). The CDR3 bases are TGTGCCTGGAGCCCAACTCCCGGGACTAGCGTAGTGGACGAGCAGTACTTC. Protein: CAWSPTPGTSVVDEQYF. The full variable domain, in which reference TRBV30 and TRBJ2-7 provide the parts outside the CDR3, is SQTIHQWPATLVQPVGSPLSLECTVEGTSNPNLYWYRQAAGRGLQLLFYSVGIGQISSEVPQNLSASRPQDRQFILSSKKLLLSDSGFYLCAWSPTPGTSVVDEQYFGPGTRLTVT.